The clone carrying this T cell receptor beta chain was observed a few times. Its antigen remains unidentified. This sample is drawn from a study of T cells in Graves' hyperthyroidism and ophthalmopathy. Study-wide points: Before onset, by a median of around six months, the model predicted ophthalmopathy.

Used for diagnoses were clinical symptoms, serum thyroxine and TRAb, thyroid ultrasound and orbital computed tomography. It was 10 ml of fresh peripheral blood that supplied the PBMCs. The length of the CDR3 is 16 residues. V lost 4 bases and J 5 bases, leaving 21 bases between the germline ends. Germline values: CDR1 SGHRS, CDR2 YFSETQ. The investigators amplified TCR beta CDR3 regions from RNA transcripts. Initially, a first-round RT-PCR of the TCR CDR3 employed the HTBI primer set. TCRdb re-called the multiplex PCR reads through MiXCR, storing one row per CDR3 protein. The table lists 650,000 to 850,000 distinct CDR3 sequences, around 19% of them singletons, with 16% in the top ten.

The receptor comes from a woman in her forties or fifties with Graves' hyperthyroidism that later progressed to Graves' ophthalmopathy. The sequenced sample was blood. This chain uses TRBV5-1 with TRBJ2-5, with D tentatively TRBD1 (6 bases). This CDR3 is CASSPFPGVRLETQYF. The CDR3 DNA is TGCGCCAGCAGCCCTTTCCCAGGGGTTCGATTGGAGACCCAGTACTTC.